The 8 T cell receptor beta chains listed next were all sequenced from one sample in a study of T cell repertoires in cytomegalovirus infection. TCRdb ran MiXCR on the reads and lists one entry per CDR3 protein. The data show 110,000 to 150,000 distinct CDR3 sequences, about 32% seen once. For these receptors, no antigen is known. This specimen was CD8+ T cells from cultured PBMCs, taken from culture after CMV antigen stimulation. These receptors came from a human donor in good health (CMV status not recorded). Some clones in this sample may be carry-over from other donors' samples.

The rearrangement uses TRBV7-6 and TRBJ1-1, with D hard to call. V lost 7 bases, J lost 0 bases, and 9 bases lay in between. Germline V gene lookup returns CDR1 SGHVS and CDR2 FNYEAQ. The CDR3 consists of 13 residues. The CDR3 is CASNDPLNTEAFF. CDR3 nucleotides: TGTGCCAGCAACGACCCATTGAACACTGAAGCTTTCTTT.

V and J are TRBV7-9 and TRBJ2-6; D is unclear. V lost 4 bases, J lost 0 bases, and 7 bases lay in between. Germline CDR1 SEHNR, CDR2 FQNEAQ (reference sequence). The CDR3 covers 15 residues. CDR3 DNA sequence: TGTGCCAGCAGCTCCGAGGCCTCTGGGGCCAACGTCCTGACTTTC. It specifies CASSSEASGANVLTF.

This clonotype has more than one count but fewer than ten. The chain is built from TRBV19 and TRBJ2-1; D perhaps matches TRBD1 (6 bases). Trimming shortened V by 10 bases and J by 4 bases, and 17 bases separated the two germline ends. Germline V gene lookup returns CDR1 LNHDA and CDR2 SQIVND (reference sequence). The CDR3 sequence is 14 residues long. Here the CDR3 reads CATETMGAYNEQFF. The CDR3 DNA reads TGTGCCACCGAGACTATGGGGGCGTACAATGAGCAGTTCTTC.

This clonotype was seen many times. The rearrangement links TRBV12-5 to TRBJ1-4; no firm D call. The germline V gene encodes CDR1 LGHNT and CDR2 FRNRAP. The CDR3 covers 14 residues. Trimming removed 6 bases at V and 0 bases at J, with 8 bases between. The DNA for the CDR3 is TGTGCTAGTGGACAGACCTCAACTAATGAAAAACTGTTTTTT. This translates into CASGQTSTNEKLFF.

This clonotype was found many times. The chain recombines TRBV7-6 with TRBJ2-5, with 11 bases that match TRBD1. The germline V gene has CDR1 SGHVS and CDR2 FNYEAQ. This CDR3 contains 17 residues. The ends lost 5 bases at V and 5 bases at J; junction bases unmatched: 13. As DNA, the CDR3 is TGTGCCAGCAGCGGGGAAAGACGGACAGGGGGCGCGGAGACCCAGTACTTC. Amino acid sequence: CASSGERRTGGAETQYF.

About this clonotype itself: A much more abundant neighbour one base away suggests this may be a read error. The chain uses TRBV7-3 and TRBJ2-5; either TRBD1 or TRBD2 may fit D (5 bases each). This CDR3 comprises 14 residues. Germline values: CDR1 SGHTA, CDR2 FQGTGA. The CDR3 region is CASSRTYGEETRYF. The CDR3 DNA reads TGTGCCAGCAGCCGGACATACGGGGAAGAGACCCGGTACTTC. Filled out from reference TRBV7-3 and TRBJ2-5, the complete variable domain reads GAGVSQTPSNKVTEKGKYVELRCDPISGHTALYWYRQSLGQGPEFLIYFQGTGAADDSGLPNDRFFAVRPEGSVSTLKIQRTERGDSAVYLCASSRTYGEETRYFGPGTRLLVL.

V and J are TRBV28 and TRBJ2-3, with TRBD1 matching over 8 bases. Unmatched junction bases numbered 9, after V lost 6 bases and J lost 1 base. This CDR3 is built from 16 residues. Looked up from germline, CDR1 is MDHEN and CDR2 is SYDVKM. CDR3 sequence (DNA): TGTGCCAGCAGAAATCCCTCGGGACAGGGCACAGATACGCAGTATTTT. This translates into CASRNPSGQGTDTQYF.

The rearrangement links TRBV12-3 or TRBV12-4 to TRBJ2-1; 7 bases map to TRBD2. The CDR3 totals 11 residues. The J segment lost 14 bases and the V segment lost 5 bases, leaving 6 bases of the junction unmatched. For the CDR3, the DNA is TGTGCCAGCAGTCAAGGGACTATCGAGTTCTTC. Translation gives CASSQGTIEFF.